This T cell receptor beta chain came from a study of metastatic and nonmetastatic thyroid tumors. Across the study: Comparison of repertoires was carried out across blood and tumor or nodule tissue from malignant and benign thyroid patients.

TCRdb used MiXCR to call clones anew from the PCR reads. The sample carries around 23,000 clones, just over 14% recorded once. The entire patient cohort was treatment-naive prior to thyroid surgery. The germline CDR1 and CDR2 sequences are MNHNS and SASEGT. V lost 6 bases to trimming and J lost 8 bases, with 13 bases between them. The CDR3 totals 12 residues. This clone was observed many times. The source material was tumor tissue. This clonotype was sampled from a female donor with papillary thyroid cancer or a benign thyroid nodule (not recorded which). Some clones in this sample may be carry-over from other donors' samples. The rearrangement links TRBV6-1 to TRBJ1-2; D is unclear. CDR3 sequence (DNA): TGTGCCAGCAGGGCCCGACTGGGCGGCTACACCTTC. As protein: CASRARLGGYTF.